The text below deals with one TCR beta chain. Its antigen is unidentified. The sample belongs to a study of T cell responses to AZD1222 COVID-19 vaccine. Study findings and constraints: Vaccination with two AZD1222 doses was followed by a rise in Spike-specific TCR breadth and depth. Of spike-specific TCRs, nearly half reportedly target regions left unmutated in variants. Across the whole spike, CD4 TCRs peaked at regions 160-218 and 743-854.

Sequencing was performed with immunoSEQ multiplex PCR; in TCRdb, only in-frame clones are kept and a portion is missing. The profile covers more than 140,000 clones, with more than 75% appearing a single time and about 5% taken by the ten largest. The material sequenced was peripheral blood, taken on day 0 of AZD1222 vaccination. The TCR originated in an adult in good health.

CDR3 DNA sequence: TGTGCCAGCAAGGGAGGGGGGAGCACTGAAGCTTTCTTT. Translated: CASKGGGSTEAFF. This chain connects TRBV7-9 to TRBJ1-1; D is possibly TRBD1 (6 bases). This CDR3 comprises 13 residues. Trimming removed 7 bases from V and 4 bases from J, with 13 bases in between. Germline-derived CDR1 and CDR2 are SEHNR and FQNEAQ (reference sequence).